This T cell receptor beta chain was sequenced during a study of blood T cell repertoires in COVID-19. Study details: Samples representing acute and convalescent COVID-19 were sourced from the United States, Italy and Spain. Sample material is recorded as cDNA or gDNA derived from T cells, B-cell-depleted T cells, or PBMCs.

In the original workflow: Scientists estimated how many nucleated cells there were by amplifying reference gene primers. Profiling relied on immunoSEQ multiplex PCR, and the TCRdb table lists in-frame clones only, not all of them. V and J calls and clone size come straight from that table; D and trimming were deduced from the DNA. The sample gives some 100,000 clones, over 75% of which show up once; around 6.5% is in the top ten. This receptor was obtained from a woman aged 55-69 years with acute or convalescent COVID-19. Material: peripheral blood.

CDR3: CATSPGQGFEKLFF. The CDR3, as DNA: TGTGCCACCTCTCCGGGACAGGGATTCGAAAAACTGTTTTTT. The V gene is TRBV19, the J gene TRBJ1-4; 9 bases fit TRBD1. Germline V gene data show CDR1 as LNHDA and CDR2 as SQIVND (reference sequence). V lost 10 bases to trimming and J lost 8 bases; unmatched junction nucleotides: 11. The CDR3 sequence is 14 residues long.